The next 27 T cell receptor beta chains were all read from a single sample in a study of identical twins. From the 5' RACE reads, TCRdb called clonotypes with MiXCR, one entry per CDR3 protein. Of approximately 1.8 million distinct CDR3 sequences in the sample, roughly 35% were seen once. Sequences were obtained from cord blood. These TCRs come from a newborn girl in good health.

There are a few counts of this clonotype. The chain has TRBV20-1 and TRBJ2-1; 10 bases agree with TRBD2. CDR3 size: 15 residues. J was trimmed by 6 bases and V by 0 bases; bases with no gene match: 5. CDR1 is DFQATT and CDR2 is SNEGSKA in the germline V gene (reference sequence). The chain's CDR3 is CSARDVSGGANEQFF. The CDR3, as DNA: TGCAGTGCTAGAGATGTCAGCGGGGGGGCCAATGAGCAGTTCTTC.

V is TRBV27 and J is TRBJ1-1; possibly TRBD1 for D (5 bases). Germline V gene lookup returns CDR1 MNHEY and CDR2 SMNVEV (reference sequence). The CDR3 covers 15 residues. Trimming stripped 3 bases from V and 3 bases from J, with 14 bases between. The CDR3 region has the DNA TGTGCCAGCAGTTTGTGGGCAGGGAGAGACACTGAAGCTTTCTTT. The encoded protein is CASSLWAGRDTEAFF.

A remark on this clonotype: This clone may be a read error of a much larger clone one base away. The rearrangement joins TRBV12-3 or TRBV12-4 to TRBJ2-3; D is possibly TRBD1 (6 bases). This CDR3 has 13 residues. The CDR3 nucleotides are TGTGCCAGCAGTTTGGAGTGGACAGATACGCGGTATTTT. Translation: CASSLEWTDTRYF.

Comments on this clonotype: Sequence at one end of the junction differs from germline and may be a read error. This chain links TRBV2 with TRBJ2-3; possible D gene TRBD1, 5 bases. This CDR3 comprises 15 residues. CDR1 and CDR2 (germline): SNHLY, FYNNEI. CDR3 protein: CASNKGGQTTGTQYF. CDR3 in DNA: TGTGCCAGCAACAAAGGTGGCCAAACCACAGGTACGCAGTATTTT. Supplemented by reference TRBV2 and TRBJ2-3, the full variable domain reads EPEVTQTPSHQVTQMGQEVILRCVPISNHLYFYWYRQILGQKVEFLVSFYNNEISEKSEIFDDQFSVERPDGSNFTLKIRSTKLEDSAMYFCASNKGGQTTGTQYFGPGTRLTVL.

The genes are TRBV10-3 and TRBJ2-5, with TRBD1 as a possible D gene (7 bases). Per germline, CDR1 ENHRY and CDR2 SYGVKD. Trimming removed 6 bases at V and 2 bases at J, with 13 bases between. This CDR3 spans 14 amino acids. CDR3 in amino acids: CAIRKQGTQETQYF. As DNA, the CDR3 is TGTGCCATCAGAAAACAGGGGACTCAAGAGACCCAGTACTTC.

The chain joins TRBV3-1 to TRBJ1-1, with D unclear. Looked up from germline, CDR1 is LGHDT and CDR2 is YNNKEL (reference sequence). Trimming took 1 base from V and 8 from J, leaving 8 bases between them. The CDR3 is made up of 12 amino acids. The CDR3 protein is CASSQGEWEAFF. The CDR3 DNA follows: TGTGCCAGCAGCCAAGGGGAATGGGAAGCTTTCTTT.

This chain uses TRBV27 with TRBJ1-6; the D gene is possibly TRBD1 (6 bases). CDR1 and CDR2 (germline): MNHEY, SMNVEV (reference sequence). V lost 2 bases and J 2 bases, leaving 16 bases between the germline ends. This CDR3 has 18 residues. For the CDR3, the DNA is TGTGCCAGCAGTTTAAAGCTCAGGGGAGGGACCTATAATTCACCCCTCCACTTT. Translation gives CASSLKLRGGTYNSPLHF.

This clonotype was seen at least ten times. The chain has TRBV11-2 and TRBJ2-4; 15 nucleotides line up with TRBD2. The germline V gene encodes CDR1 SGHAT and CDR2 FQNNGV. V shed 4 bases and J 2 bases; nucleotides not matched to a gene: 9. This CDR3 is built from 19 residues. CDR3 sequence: CASSSRTSGGAASKNIQYF. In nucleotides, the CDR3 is TGTGCCAGCAGCTCCAGGACTAGCGGGGGGGCCGCGTCCAAAAACATTCAGTACTTC.

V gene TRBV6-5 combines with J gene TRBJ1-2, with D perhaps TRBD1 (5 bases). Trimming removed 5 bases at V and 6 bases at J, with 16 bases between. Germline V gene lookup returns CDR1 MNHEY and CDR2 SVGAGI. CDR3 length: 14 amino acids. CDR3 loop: CASSALWGRDGYTF. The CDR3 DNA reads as TGTGCCAGCAGTGCCCTGTGGGGGAGGGATGGCTACACCTTC.

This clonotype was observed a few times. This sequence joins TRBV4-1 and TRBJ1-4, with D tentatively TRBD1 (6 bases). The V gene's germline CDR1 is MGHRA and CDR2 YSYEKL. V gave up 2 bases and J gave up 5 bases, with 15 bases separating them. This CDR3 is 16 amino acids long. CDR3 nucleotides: TGCGCCAGCAGCCAACGTTCGGGAGGACAGAATGAAAAACTGTTTTTT. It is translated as CASSQRSGGQNEKLFF.

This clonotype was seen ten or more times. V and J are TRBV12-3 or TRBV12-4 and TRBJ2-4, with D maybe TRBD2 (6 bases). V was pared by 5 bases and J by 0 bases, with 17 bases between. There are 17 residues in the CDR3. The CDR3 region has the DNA TGTGCCAGCAGTCCCCCCTTGCGCGGGGTAGCCAAAAACATTCAGTACTTC. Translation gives CASSPPLRGVAKNIQYF.

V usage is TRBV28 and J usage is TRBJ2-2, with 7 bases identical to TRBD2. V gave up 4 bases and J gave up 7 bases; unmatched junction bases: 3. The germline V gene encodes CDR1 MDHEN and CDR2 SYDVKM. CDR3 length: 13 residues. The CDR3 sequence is CASSWGGSGELFF. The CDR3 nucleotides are TGTGCCAGCAGTTGGGGGGGGAGCGGGGAGCTGTTTTTT.

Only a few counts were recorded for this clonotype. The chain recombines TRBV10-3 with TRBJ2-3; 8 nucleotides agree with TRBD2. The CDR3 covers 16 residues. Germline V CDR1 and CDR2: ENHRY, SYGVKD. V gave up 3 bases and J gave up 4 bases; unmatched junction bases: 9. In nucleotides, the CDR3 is TGTGCCATCAGTGACCCTCGGGGGGGTAACTCAGATACGCAGTATTTT. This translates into CAISDPRGGNSDTQYF.

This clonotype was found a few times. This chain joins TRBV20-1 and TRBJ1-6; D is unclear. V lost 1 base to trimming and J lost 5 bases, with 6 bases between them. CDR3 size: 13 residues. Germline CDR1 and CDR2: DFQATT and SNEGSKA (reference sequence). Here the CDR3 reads CSARATNNSPLHF. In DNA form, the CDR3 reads TGCAGTGCTAGAGCTACGAATAATTCACCCCTCCACTTT.

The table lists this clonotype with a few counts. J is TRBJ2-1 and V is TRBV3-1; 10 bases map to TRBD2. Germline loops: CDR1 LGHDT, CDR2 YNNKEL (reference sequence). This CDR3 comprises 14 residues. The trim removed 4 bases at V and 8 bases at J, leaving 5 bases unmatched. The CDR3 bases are TGTGCCAGCAGCCGGGGACTAGCGATGGATGAGCAGTTCTTC. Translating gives CASSRGLAMDEQFF.

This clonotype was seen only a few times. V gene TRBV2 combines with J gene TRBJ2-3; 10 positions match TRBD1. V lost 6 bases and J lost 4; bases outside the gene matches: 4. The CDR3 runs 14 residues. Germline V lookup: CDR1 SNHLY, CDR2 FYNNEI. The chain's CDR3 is CASRRTGGADTQYF. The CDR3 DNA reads TGTGCCAGCAGGCGGACAGGGGGTGCAGATACGCAGTATTTT. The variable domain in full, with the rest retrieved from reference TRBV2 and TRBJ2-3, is EPEVTQTPSHQVTQMGQEVILRCVPISNHLYFYWYRQILGQKVEFLVSFYNNEISEKSEIFDDQFSVERPDGSNFTLKIRSTKLEDSAMYFCASRRTGGADTQYFGPGTRLTVL.

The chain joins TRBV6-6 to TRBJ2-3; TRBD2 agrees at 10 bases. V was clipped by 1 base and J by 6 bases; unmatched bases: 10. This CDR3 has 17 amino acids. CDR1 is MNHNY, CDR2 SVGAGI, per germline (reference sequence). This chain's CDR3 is CASSYYQRGGRFDTQYF. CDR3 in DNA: TGTGCCAGCAGTTACTACCAGCGGGGGGGCCGTTTCGATACGCAGTATTTT.

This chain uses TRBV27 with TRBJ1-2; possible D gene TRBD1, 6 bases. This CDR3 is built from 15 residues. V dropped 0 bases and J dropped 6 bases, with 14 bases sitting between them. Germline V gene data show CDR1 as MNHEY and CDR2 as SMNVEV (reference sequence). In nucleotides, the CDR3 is TGTGCCAGCAGTTTATCGACGGGGGGCAGTGATGGCTACACCTTC. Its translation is CASSLSTGGSDGYTF.

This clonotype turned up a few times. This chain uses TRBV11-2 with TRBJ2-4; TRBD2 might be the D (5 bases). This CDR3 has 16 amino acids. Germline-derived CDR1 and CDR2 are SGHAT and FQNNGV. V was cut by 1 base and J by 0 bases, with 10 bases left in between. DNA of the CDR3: TGTGCCAGCAGCTTAGTTCGGGCGGGAGCCAAAAACATTCAGTACTTC. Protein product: CASSLVRAGAKNIQYF.

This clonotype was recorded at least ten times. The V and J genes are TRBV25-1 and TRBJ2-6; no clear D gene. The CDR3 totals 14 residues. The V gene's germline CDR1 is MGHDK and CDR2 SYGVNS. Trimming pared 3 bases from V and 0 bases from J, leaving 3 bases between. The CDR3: CASSDSSGANVLTF. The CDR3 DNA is TGTGCCAGCAGTGACAGCTCTGGGGCCAACGTCCTGACTTTC.

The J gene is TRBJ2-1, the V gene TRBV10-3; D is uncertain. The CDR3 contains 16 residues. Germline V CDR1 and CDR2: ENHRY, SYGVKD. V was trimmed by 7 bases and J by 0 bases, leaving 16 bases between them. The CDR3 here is CAITKGRQSSYNEQFF. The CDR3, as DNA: TGTGCCATCACGAAGGGCAGGCAAAGCTCCTACAATGAGCAGTTCTTC.

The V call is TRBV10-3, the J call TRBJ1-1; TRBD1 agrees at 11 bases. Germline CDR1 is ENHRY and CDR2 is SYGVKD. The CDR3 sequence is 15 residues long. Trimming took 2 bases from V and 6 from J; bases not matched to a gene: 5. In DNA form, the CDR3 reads TGTGCCATCAGTGAGAACGGACAGGGGGCGGCTGAAGCTTTCTTT. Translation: CAISENGQGAAEAFF.

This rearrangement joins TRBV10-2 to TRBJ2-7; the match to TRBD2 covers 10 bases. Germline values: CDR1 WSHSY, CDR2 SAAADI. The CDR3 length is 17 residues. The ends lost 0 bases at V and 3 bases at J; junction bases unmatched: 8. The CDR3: CASSESTLSGRFYEQYF. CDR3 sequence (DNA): TGCGCCAGCAGTGAGTCGACTCTTAGCGGGAGGTTCTACGAGCAGTACTTC.

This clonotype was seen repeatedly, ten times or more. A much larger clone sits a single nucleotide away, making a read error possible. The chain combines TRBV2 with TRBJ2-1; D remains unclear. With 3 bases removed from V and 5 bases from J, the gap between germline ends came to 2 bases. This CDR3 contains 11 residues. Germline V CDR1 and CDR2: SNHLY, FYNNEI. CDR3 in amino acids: CASSDNNEQFF. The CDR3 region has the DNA TGTGCCAGCAGTGACAACAATGAGCAGTTCTTC.

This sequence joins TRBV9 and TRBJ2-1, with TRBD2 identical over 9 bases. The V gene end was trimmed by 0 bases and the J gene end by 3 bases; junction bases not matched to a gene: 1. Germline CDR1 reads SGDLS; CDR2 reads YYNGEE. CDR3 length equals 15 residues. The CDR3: CASSVGTSDYNEQFF. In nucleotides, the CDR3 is TGTGCCAGCAGCGTAGGGACTAGCGACTACAATGAGCAGTTCTTC. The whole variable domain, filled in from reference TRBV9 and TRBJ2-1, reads DSGVTQTPKHLITATGQRVTLRCSPRSGDLSVYWYQQSLDQGLQFLIQYYNGEERAKGNILERFSAQQFPDLHSELNLSSLELGDSALYFCASSVGTSDYNEQFFGPGTRLTVL.

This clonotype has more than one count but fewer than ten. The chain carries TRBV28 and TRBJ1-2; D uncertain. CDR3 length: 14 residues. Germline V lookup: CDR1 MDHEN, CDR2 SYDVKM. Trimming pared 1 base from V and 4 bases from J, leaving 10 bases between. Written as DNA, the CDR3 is TGTGCCAGCAGTTTATCCACCCAAGGCTATGGCTACACCTTC. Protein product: CASSLSTQGYGYTF.

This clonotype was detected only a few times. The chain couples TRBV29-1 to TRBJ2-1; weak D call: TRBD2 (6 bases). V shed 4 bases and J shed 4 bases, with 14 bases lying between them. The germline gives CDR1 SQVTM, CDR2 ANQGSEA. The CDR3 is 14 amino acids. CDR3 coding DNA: TGCAGCGTTGGGAGGGGCGGGGCATACAATGAGCAGTTCTTC. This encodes CSVGRGGAYNEQFF.